This TCR beta chain stems from a study of OX40 agonist ivuxolimab in advanced cancers. Overall study context: Ivuxolimab, an antibody that agonizes OX40 (CD134), was administered to the patients. Participants averaged about 66 years of age (range roughly 23 to 80) and were under 90% male. Regarding the study as a whole: The study found that CD8+ T cells averaged more expanded clones than CD4+.

V gave up 8 bases and J gave up 6 bases, with 16 bases separating them. The germline CDR1 and CDR2 sequences are SNHLY and FYNNEI. This CDR3 is 13 amino acids long. In regard to this clone: Its target is not known.

Libraries were prepared by immunoSEQ multiplex PCR; TCRdb keeps only in-frame clonotypes and omits some of them. Of about 79,000 clones in the sample, 81% were seen once. The sequencing here drew on CD4+ or CD8+ T cells sorted from blood, taken in a trial of the OX40 agonist ivuxolimab. The V gene is TRBV2, the J gene TRBJ1-2, with D possibly matching TRBD1 (5 bases). The TCR originated in an adult with an advanced solid tumor such as melanoma, head and neck, liver or kidney cancer. The CDR3 sequence is CASLLPGYHGYTF. The CDR3 DNA is TGTGCCAGCCTCCTCCCAGGGTACCATGGCTACACCTTC.